This T cell receptor (beta chain) originates from a study of cytomegalovirus exposure and HLA in healthy donors. The overall study: Later analysis reported that the approximately 130 validation repertoires shared the platform of the approximately 690 first-cohort repertoires. General study points: A classifier reportedly called cytomegalovirus status with high sensitivity and specificity. The study listed roughly 150 cytomegalovirus-associated TCR beta chains.

The donors were in the approximately 120-subject validation cohort; that cohort was separate from the approximately 670-subject first cohort. This CDR3 is built from 12 residues. Germline values: CDR1 KGHSH, CDR2 LQKENI. V was shortened by 6 bases and J by 6 bases, with 12 bases between the two germline ends. TCRdb keeps only in-frame clones here, not all; method: immunoSEQ multiplex PCR. The table shows more than 45,000 clones, with about 88% occurring only once. In the case of this clone: Its antigen is not known.

V is TRBV18 and J is TRBJ2-7; a weak D match, TRBD1 (6 bases). The receptor was derived from a woman aged 18 to 35 in good health and CMV-seronegative. The sequenced sample consisted of PBMCs. The DNA for the CDR3 is TGTGCCAGCTCGCTACAGGGTTCCGAGCAGTACTTC. This gives the protein CASSLQGSEQYF.